This T cell receptor beta chain derives from a study of OX40 agonist ivuxolimab in advanced cancers. As for the study in general: Ivuxolimab, an antibody that agonizes OX40 (CD134), was administered to the patients.

Assay: immunoSEQ multiplex PCR; the TCRdb copy retains only in-frame clones and omits some. The top ten hold less than 2% of the sample, which has 50,000 to 55,000 clones, over 75% seen once. The CDR3 is made up of 14 amino acids. J was trimmed by 3 bases and V by 4 bases; bases with no gene match: 6. CDR1 and CDR2 (germline): MNHNY, SVGAGI (reference sequence). Broader study findings: Clones of CD4+ and CD8+ blood T cells grew by week 6 at doses of 0.1 to 3.0 mg/kg. CD8+ T cells (on average) carried more expanded clones than CD4+ T cells.

Note on this clone: Antigen specificity is unknown.

Excluded were patients having autoimmune disease history or systemic immunosuppression. Sample: CD4+ or CD8+ T cells sorted from blood, taken in a trial of the OX40 agonist ivuxolimab. The rearrangement joins TRBV6-6 to TRBJ2-7, with 7 bases fitting TRBD1. The clonotype comes from an adult with an advanced solid tumor such as melanoma, head and neck, liver or kidney cancer. Here the CDR3 reads CASSSLRDSYEQYF. DNA of the CDR3: TGTGCCAGCAGTTCCCTACGGGACAGCTACGAGCAGTACTTC.